Presented here are 26 T cell receptor beta chains from one specimen sequenced in a study of blood T cell repertoires in COVID-19. TCRdb's copy holds only in-frame clones and misses some; the assay was immunoSEQ multiplex PCR. Altogether 150,000 to 200,000 clones are present, roughly 89% being singletons, with the ten largest covering around 3.1%. What was sequenced was PBMCs or T cells enriched from blood (not recorded which). Source of these receptors: a woman aged 25-40 years who had been exposed to COVID-19.

V gene TRBV25-1 combines with J gene TRBJ1-1, with D possibly being TRBD1 (6 bases). Germline V CDR1 and CDR2: MGHDK, SYGVNS. V lost 3 bases and J lost 8, with 22 bases in between. The CDR3 contains 16 residues. The CDR3 protein is CASSERRTGRREEAFF. For the CDR3, the DNA is TGTGCCAGCAGTGAGAGAAGAACAGGGCGTAGGGAGGAAGCTTTCTTT.

The chain employs TRBV7-2 and TRBJ2-5; 8 bases are a match to TRBD2. This CDR3 has 15 amino acids. With 3 bases clipped from V and 2 bases from J, the junction kept 5 bases outside the gene matches. In germline, CDR1 is SGHTA, CDR2 FQGNSA. CDR3 sequence (DNA): TGTGCCAGCAGCTTCCAAAGCGGGGGACAAGAGACCCAGTACTTC. Protein sequence: CASSFQSGGQETQYF.

This clone occurred a few times. The CDR3 loop is CASSSRTATTPYGYTF. In nucleotides, the CDR3 is TGTGCCAGCAGCTCCCGAACAGCTACCACCCCCTATGGCTACACCTTC. The chain is built from TRBV11-2 and TRBJ1-2; D unresolved. V dropped 4 bases and J dropped 4 bases, with 19 bases sitting between them. This CDR3 region has 16 residues. Germline-derived CDR1 and CDR2 are SGHAT and FQNNGV.

This clone appeared once. This chain links TRBV6-2 or TRBV6-3 with TRBJ1-2; TRBD1 aligns across 7 bases. CDR3 size: 17 residues. V was pared by 4 bases and J by 3 bases, with 14 bases of the junction left unmatched. CDR1 and CDR2 (germline): MNHEY, SVGEGT. The CDR3 DNA is TGTGCCAGCAGTTTCGATCGGACAGGATCGCTAGACTATGGCTACACCTTC. Protein: CASSFDRTGSLDYGYTF.

This chain connects TRBV21-1 to TRBJ2-7; the D segment call TRBD2 is taken from the table without a DNA check. TRBV21-1 has pseudogene status. CDR3 size: 14 residues. The CDR3 nucleotides read TGTGCCAGCAGATTAGCGGGGGGTGACTACGAGCAGTACTTC. Its protein is CASRLAGGDYEQYF.

This clone was seen only once. This chain uses TRBV10-3 with TRBJ2-7; 9 nucleotides agree with TRBD1. The ends lost 10 bases at V and 0 bases at J; junction bases unmatched: 4. CDR1 ENHRY and CDR2 SYGVKD come from the germline V gene. This CDR3 contains 13 residues. The DNA of the CDR3 is TGTGCCACTGACAGGGGGGACTCCTACGAGCAGTACTTC. It specifies CATDRGDSYEQYF.

The rearrangement links TRBV7-2 to TRBJ1-2, with D unclear. The CDR3 covers 14 residues. Per the germline V gene, CDR1 is SGHTA and CDR2 is FQGNSA. The ends were cut back, 2 bases at V and 4 bases at J, with 11 bases in the middle. CDR3 in amino acids: CASSLSVNVYGYTF. In DNA, the CDR3 is TGTGCCAGCAGCTTATCGGTGAACGTCTATGGCTACACCTTC.

This clone came up a few times. The chain is built from TRBV5-1 and TRBJ1-3; TRBD1 matches at 8 bases. The CDR3 contains 16 residues. The ends lost 4 bases at V and 0 bases at J; junction bases unmatched: 6. Germline lookup yields CDR1 SGHRS and CDR2 YFSETQ. The CDR3: CASSDRDRSSGNTIYF. CDR3 in DNA: TGCGCCAGCAGCGACAGGGACAGGTCCTCTGGAAACACCATATATTTT.

The V gene is TRBV11-3, the J gene TRBJ2-5; 8 bases are shared with TRBD1. V lost 3 bases and J lost 2; bases outside the gene matches: 8. The CDR3 runs to 16 residues. Germline values: CDR1 SGHNT, CDR2 YENEEA. The CDR3 DNA reads TGTGCCAGCAGCTTCCCGTCAGGACAGGGTCAAGAGACCCAGTACTTC. This translates into CASSFPSGQGQETQYF.

This chain links TRBV5-6 with TRBJ1-4; 7 bases align to TRBD1. V dropped 2 bases and J dropped 7; count of bases not matched to a gene: 5. This CDR3 contains 14 residues. Germline CDR1 SGHDT, CDR2 YYEEEE. CDR3 in amino acids: CASSLPGGFEKLFF. The CDR3, as DNA: TGTGCCAGCAGCTTACCAGGGGGGTTTGAAAAACTGTTTTTT.

This clone was counted a few times. The chain combines TRBV11-2 with TRBJ1-1, with TRBD1 matching 8 bases. CDR1 and CDR2 from the germline V gene are SGHAT and FQNNGV. This CDR3 region has 15 residues. V gave up 5 bases and J gave up 5 bases; unmatched junction bases: 10. The CDR3 spells CASSPATGGGTEAFF. The CDR3 nucleotides are TGTGCCAGCAGCCCGGCCACAGGGGGAGGGACTGAAGCTTTCTTT.

The chain recombines TRBV5-6 with TRBJ2-7; no clear D gene. This CDR3 spans 13 amino acids. Germline V lookup: CDR1 SGHDT, CDR2 YYEEEE. V was cut by 4 bases and J by 4 bases, with 12 bases left in between. The CDR3 loop is CASSPEASYEQYF. Here the CDR3 DNA reads TGTGCCAGCAGCCCAGAGGCGAGTTACGAGCAGTACTTC. Full variable domain (rest looked up from reference TRBV5-6 and TRBJ2-7): DAGVTQSPTHLIKTRGQQVTLRCSPKSGHDTVSWYQQALGQGPQFIFQYYEEEERQRGNFPDRFSGHQFPNYSSELNVNALLLGDSALYLCASSPEASYEQYFGPGTRLTVT.

This clone was seen a single time. The chain employs TRBV18 and TRBJ2-7; D is undetermined. In germline, CDR1 is KGHSH, CDR2 LQKENI. V lost 4 bases and J 2 bases, leaving 9 bases between the germline ends. The CDR3 is 13 residues long. The CDR3 protein is CASSLSEAYEQYF. In DNA, the CDR3 is TGTGCCAGCTCACTGTCCGAGGCCTACGAGCAGTACTTC. Full variable domain (remainder filled in from reference TRBV18 and TRBJ2-7): NAGVMQNPRHLVRRRGQEARLRCSPMKGHSHVYWYRQLPEEGLKFMVYLQKENIIDESGMPKERFSAEFPKEGPSILRIQQVVRGDSAAYFCASSLSEAYEQYFGPGTRLTVT.

V gene TRBV5-4 combines with J gene TRBJ2-3, with 8 bases identical to TRBD2. CDR3 size: 15 residues. Germline V lookup: CDR1 SGHNT, CDR2 YYREEE (reference sequence). The J segment lost 5 bases and the V segment lost 2 bases, leaving 7 bases of the junction unmatched. CDR3 nucleotides: TGTGCCAGCAGCTTCGGGTCTAGCGGGCAAGATACGCAGTATTTT. Encoded protein: CASSFGSSGQDTQYF.

The rearrangement uses TRBV3-1 (or the pseudogene TRBV3-2) and TRBJ2-1, with 12 bases matching TRBD2. Trimming removed 0 bases from V and 7 bases from J; junction bases left unmatched: 7. Germline loops: CDR1 LGHDT, CDR2 YNNKEL (reference sequence). This CDR3 comprises 17 residues. CDR3 loop: CASSQDLTSGGVNEQFF. DNA of the CDR3: TGTGCCAGCAGCCAAGATCTGACTAGCGGGGGCGTTAATGAGCAGTTCTTC.

This clone has only a few counts. Other DNA sequences from this sample encode an identical CDR3 as well. This chain's CDR3 is CASSISGVYGYTF. CDR3 coding DNA: TGTGCCAGTAGTATTTCGGGGGTATATGGCTACACCTTC. V gene TRBV19 combines with J gene TRBJ1-2; tentative D call: TRBD1 (5 bases). Germline V gene sequence: CDR1 LNHDA, CDR2 SQIVND (reference sequence). The germline V and J ends were trimmed by 3 bases and 5 bases, with 10 bases remaining between them. The length of the CDR3 is 13 residues.

The V and J genes are TRBV6-5 and TRBJ2-7; perhaps TRBD1 as D (5 bases). From germline, CDR1 is MNHEY and CDR2 SVGAGI. Deletions cut 2 bases from V and 1 base from J, with 6 bases between. The CDR3 is 13 residues long. The CDR3 DNA is TGTGCCAGCAGTTACACAGGTTCCTACGAGCAGTACTTC. Its protein product is CASSYTGSYEQYF.

The chain has TRBV29-1 and TRBJ2-7, with D perhaps TRBD2 (6 bases). Germline loops: CDR1 SQVTM, CDR2 ANQGSEA. V lost 3 bases, J lost 0 bases, and 12 bases lay in between. The CDR3 has 14 residues. For the CDR3, the DNA is TGCAGCGTTGAGGGGGTCGGGGGCTCCTACGAGCAGTACTTC. It encodes CSVEGVGGSYEQYF.

The chain has TRBV5-1 and TRBJ2-1; 9 bases agree with TRBD1. The CDR3 is 15 amino acids. Unmatched junction bases numbered 6, after V lost 4 bases and J lost 4 bases. Per germline, CDR1 SGHRS and CDR2 YFSETQ. CDR3 bases: TGCGCCAGCAGCGTTTGGACAGGGGTTTACAATGAGCAGTTCTTC. Its protein is CASSVWTGVYNEQFF.

The chain combines TRBV3-1 (or the pseudogene TRBV3-2) with TRBJ2-1; D is possibly TRBD2 (6 bases). V lost 4 bases and J 4 bases, leaving 14 bases between the germline ends. The germline V gene encodes CDR1 LGHDT and CDR2 YNNKEL (reference sequence). CDR3 length: 15 amino acids. CDR3 in DNA: TGTGCCAGCAGCCCCCGACGGGGGAATTACAATGAGCAGTTCTTC. Protein: CASSPRRGNYNEQFF.

V usage is TRBV7-9 and J usage is TRBJ2-7, with no clear D. Germline V CDR1 and CDR2: SEHNR, FQNEAQ (reference sequence). The V end lost 4 bases, the J end lost 4 bases, and 5 bases lay between the germline ends. There are 11 residues in the CDR3. The CDR3 region has the DNA TGTGCCAGCAGCTCCACATACGAGCAGTACTTC. This translates into CASSSTYEQYF. Full variable domain (missing parts from reference TRBV7-9 and TRBJ2-7): DTGVSQNPRHKITKRGQNVTFRCDPISEHNRLYWYRQTLGQGPEFLTYFQNEAQLEKSRLLSDRFSAERPKGSFSTLEIQRTEQGDSAMYLCASSSTYEQYFGPGTRLTVT.

This clone was seen just once. The chain combines TRBV4-3 with TRBJ2-7; D is perhaps TRBD2 (6 bases). The V end lost 2 bases, the J end lost 3 bases, and 14 bases lay between the germline ends. Germline V CDR1 and CDR2: LGHNA, YSLEER. There are 15 residues in the CDR3. CDR3 region: CASSQNPGLSYEQYF. For the CDR3, the DNA is TGCGCCAGCAGCCAAAACCCGGGACTGAGCTACGAGCAGTACTTC.

The V and J genes are TRBV12-3 or TRBV12-4 and TRBJ1-2, with a weak D call TRBD1 (5 bases). This CDR3 region has 13 residues. The V end was cut by 7 bases, the J end by 8 bases, with 17 bases between. CDR3 DNA: TGTGCCAGCAATAGGGACTTGAAGAAGGGCTACACCTTC. Translation: CASNRDLKKGYTF.

Only one count was recorded for this clone. This sequence joins TRBV6-1 and TRBJ1-2; weak D call: TRBD1 (6 bases). CDR1 and CDR2 from the germline V gene are MNHNS and SASEGT. The CDR3 sequence is 15 residues long. The V and J ends lost 3 bases and 8 bases respectively, with 19 bases between them. The CDR3 loop reads CASSDRDTKSRGYTF. The CDR3 DNA reads TGTGCCAGCAGTGACCGGGACACTAAATCGAGGGGCTACACCTTC.

As for this clone: A much larger clone is a single base away; this may be a read error. Other DNA sequences from this sample encode an identical CDR3 as well. V usage is TRBV9 and J usage is TRBJ2-4, with D possibly being TRBD2 (6 bases). This CDR3 region has 14 residues. The germline gives CDR1 SGDLS, CDR2 YYNGEE. Trimming removed 2 bases from V and 0 bases from J, with 6 bases in between. The CDR3 sequence: CASSVGLAKNIQYF. Here the CDR3 DNA reads TGTGCCAGCAGCGTGGGACTAGCCAAAAACATTCAGTACTTC.

This clone appeared a few times. Additional DNA sequences in this sample encode the identical CDR3. This chain links TRBV19 with TRBJ1-2; 7 bases line up with TRBD1. Germline assignment: CDR1 LNHDA and CDR2 SQIVND (reference sequence). There are 12 residues in the CDR3. The V and J ends lost 4 bases and 5 bases, in that order; junction bases with no gene match: 1. CDR3 coding DNA: TGTGCCAGTAGTAGACAGGGATATGGCTACACCTTC. It encodes CASSRQGYGYTF.